Presented here are 26 T cell receptor beta chains from one specimen sequenced in a study of cytomegalovirus exposure and HLA in healthy donors (TCRdb year 2017). Library construction relied on the immunoSEQ multiplex PCR assay. The multiplex PCR relied on a mix of 60 forward primers for TCR Vbeta segments and 13 reverse primers for TCR Jbeta segments. TCRdb took this table from immuneACCESS and kept in-frame rearrangements with V and J called. Such tables lack part of the clones; where checked against another copy, unresolved V genes explain under half of the gap, and the rest is unexplained. The table for this sample lists 150,000 to 200,000 clones; nearly 80% of them were counted only once. Of the sample, less than 6% is held by the ten largest clones. Sequencing input: PBMCs. The receptors derive from a woman in her twenties or thirties in good health and CMV-seropositive.

V and J are TRBV6-5 and TRBJ1-1; D is ambiguous. Per germline, CDR1 MNHEY and CDR2 SVGAGI. The CDR3 runs 13 residues. Trimming removed 6 bases at V and 6 bases at J, with 14 bases between. CDR3 nucleotides: TGTGCCAGCAGCACTAACCTATGGCCTGAAGCTTTCTTT. This sequence encodes CASSTNLWPEAFF.

This chain links TRBV6-5 with TRBJ1-2, with D tentatively TRBD1 (5 bases). Germline-derived CDR1 and CDR2 are MNHEY and SVGAGI. V was clipped by 6 bases and J by 5 bases, with 13 bases between them. CDR3 length: 13 amino acids. The CDR3 sequence is CASRPRRGYGYTF. The CDR3 DNA reads as TGTGCCAGCAGGCCCCGACGGGGGTATGGCTACACCTTC.

There are a few counts of this clone. The chain couples TRBV10-3 to TRBJ2-1, with D unresolved. The CDR3 spans 11 residues. Germline CDR1 is ENHRY and CDR2 is SYGVKD. Trimming pared 7 bases from V and 6 bases from J, leaving 7 bases between. The CDR3 is CAITTGNEQFF. DNA for the CDR3: TGTGCCATCACGACGGGCAATGAGCAGTTCTTC.

The V and J genes are TRBV6-5 and TRBJ2-7; D perhaps matches TRBD2 (6 bases). The germline V and J ends were trimmed by 9 bases and 3 bases, with 15 bases remaining between them. CDR1 and CDR2 (germline): MNHEY, SVGAGI. This CDR3 region has 13 residues. The CDR3 loop reads CASGRQTNYEQYF. The DNA for the CDR3 is TGTGCCAGTGGGAGGCAGACAAACTACGAGCAGTACTTC.

This sequence joins TRBV29-1 and TRBJ2-7; tentative D call: TRBD1 (6 bases). Germline V gene data show CDR1 as SQVTM and CDR2 as ANQGSEA. The CDR3 extends over 14 amino acids. Deletions cut 4 bases from V and 2 bases from J, with 15 bases between. CDR3 nucleotide sequence: TGCAGCGTTGTCCGATCTGGGGGCCCCTACGAGCAGTACTTC. This sequence encodes CSVVRSGGPYEQYF.

The rearrangement uses TRBV7-2 and TRBJ1-1; no clear D. V shed 2 bases and J shed 3 bases, with 10 bases lying between them. CDR3 length: 14 amino acids. The germline gives CDR1 SGHTA, CDR2 FQGNSA. The CDR3 region is CASSLTLDYTEAFF. CDR3 DNA sequence: TGTGCCAGCAGCTTAACATTGGACTACACTGAAGCTTTCTTT.

This clone was observed a single time. This chain connects TRBV4-2 to TRBJ2-1; D perhaps matches TRBD2 (5 bases). The CDR3 length is 16 residues. Trimming stripped 1 base from V and 8 bases from J, with 18 bases between. The V gene's germline CDR1 is LGHNA and CDR2 YNFKEQ. The CDR3 protein is CASSQVGHTRIDEQFF. The CDR3 nucleotides read TGTGCCAGCAGCCAAGTGGGCCATACTAGAATTGATGAGCAGTTCTTC.

This chain joins TRBV2 and TRBJ2-7, with D possibly matching TRBD2 (6 bases). Germline values: CDR1 SNHLY, CDR2 FYNNEI. The CDR3 has 12 residues. The V end lost 6 bases, the J end lost 4 bases, and 10 bases lay between the germline ends. The CDR3 loop is CASREAGYEQYF. In DNA, the CDR3 is TGTGCCAGCAGGGAGGCGGGGTACGAGCAGTACTTC.

The rearrangement links TRBV13 to TRBJ1-1, with D unresolved. CDR3 size: 14 residues. V was shortened by 3 bases and J by 4 bases, with 12 bases between the two germline ends. Germline V gives CDR1 PRHDT, CDR2 FYEKMQ (reference sequence). The CDR3 DNA reads as TGTGCCAGCAGCTTTAGCACGGGTGGCACTGAAGCTTTCTTT. Its translation is CASSFSTGGTEAFF.

The chain joins TRBV5-1 to TRBJ2-5; D is undetermined. V was cut by 2 bases and J by 3 bases, with 2 bases left in between. Germline lookup yields CDR1 SGHRS and CDR2 YFSETQ. CDR3 length: 11 residues. The CDR3 loop reads CASSFEETQYF. The CDR3 DNA follows: TGCGCCAGCAGCTTCGAAGAGACCCAGTACTTC.

J is TRBJ1-1 and V is TRBV11-2; no definite D call. This CDR3 contains 14 residues. The germline V and J ends were trimmed by 3 bases and 5 bases, with 13 bases remaining between them. Germline CDR1 reads SGHAT; CDR2 reads FQNNGV. Here the CDR3 reads CASSFLNAVTEAFF. CDR3 nucleotides: TGTGCCAGCAGCTTCCTAAATGCGGTGACTGAAGCTTTCTTT.

Regarding this clone: The sample holds other DNA sequences that translate to the same CDR3. This chain uses TRBV9 with TRBJ2-7, with 10 bases matching TRBD2. The CDR3 loop spans 15 amino acids. Germline assignment: CDR1 SGDLS and CDR2 YYNGEE. V was clipped by 4 bases and J by 3 bases; unmatched bases: 7. In DNA form, the CDR3 reads TGTGCCAGCAGCTCTCGACTAGCGGGTATCTACGAGCAGTACTTC. Its protein is CASSSRLAGIYEQYF. Drawing the rest from reference TRBV9 and TRBJ2-7, the complete variable domain is DSGVTQTPKHLITATGQRVTLRCSPRSGDLSVYWYQQSLDQGLQFLIQYYNGEERAKGNILERFSAQQFPDLHSELNLSSLELGDSALYFCASSSRLAGIYEQYFGPGTRLTVT.

The chain employs TRBV7-9 and TRBJ2-7, with D possibly TRBD1 on 6 matching bases. V was trimmed by 3 bases and J by 2 bases, leaving 11 bases between them. The CDR3 length is 14 residues. Germline V gives CDR1 SEHNR, CDR2 FQNEAQ (reference sequence). Here the CDR3 reads CASSFSGATYEQYF. For the CDR3, the DNA is TGTGCCAGCAGCTTTTCAGGGGCCACCTACGAGCAGTACTTC.

The rearrangement uses TRBV5-1 and TRBJ2-5; D might be TRBD2 (6 bases). This CDR3 region has 13 residues. Trimming pared 2 bases from V and 5 bases from J, leaving 10 bases between. The germline V gene has CDR1 SGHRS and CDR2 YFSETQ. The CDR3: CASSFGGRETQYF. Written as DNA, the CDR3 is TGCGCCAGCAGCTTTGGGGGGAGGGAGACCCAGTACTTC.

The rearrangement joins TRBV5-1 to TRBJ2-2, with 8 bases identical to TRBD1. The CDR3 is made up of 14 amino acids. From germline, CDR1 is SGHRS and CDR2 YFSETQ. J was trimmed by 7 bases and V by 4 bases; bases with no gene match: 6. CDR3 amino acids: CASSIGQGGGELFF. CDR3 DNA: TGCGCCAGCAGCATCGGACAGGGTGGCGGGGAGCTGTTTTTT.

J is TRBJ1-1 and V is TRBV2, with D perhaps TRBD1 (5 bases). The CDR3 runs to 14 residues. Trimming left V 6 bases short and J 6 bases short, with 17 bases between. Germline values: CDR1 SNHLY, CDR2 FYNNEI. CDR3 coding DNA: TGTGCCAGCAGCTCCAGACAGCTGAAGGCTGAAGCTTTCTTT. Translating it yields CASSSRQLKAEAFF.

V is TRBV6-5 and J is TRBJ1-1; D possibly corresponds to TRBD1 (6 bases). Germline V gives CDR1 MNHEY, CDR2 SVGAGI. V lost 0 bases and J 6 bases, leaving 14 bases between the germline ends. This CDR3 spans 15 amino acids. The DNA of the CDR3 is TGTGCCAGCAGTTACTCTGCAGGGGTGAGTTCTGAAGCTTTCTTT. Protein: CASSYSAGVSSEAFF.

The chain employs TRBV15 and TRBJ1-2; 9 nucleotides line up with TRBD1. Trimming cost V 3 bases and J 4 bases; bases outside gene matches: 6. The CDR3 has 15 amino acids. Germline V gene sequence: CDR1 LNHNV, CDR2 YYDKDF (reference sequence). CDR3 region: CATSRRTGAFYGYTF. The CDR3 nucleotides are TGTGCCACCAGCAGGAGGACAGGGGCCTTCTATGGCTACACCTTC. The whole variable domain, filled in from reference TRBV15 and TRBJ1-2, reads DAMVIQNPRYQVTQFGKPVTLSCSQTLNHNVMYWYQQKSSQAPKLLFHYYDKDFNNEADTPDNFQSRRPNTSFCFLDIRSPGLGDTAMYLCATSRRTGAFYGYTFGSGTRLTVV.

V and J are TRBV4-1 and TRBJ1-2, with D tentatively TRBD1 (5 bases). The length of the CDR3 is 14 residues. Germline values: CDR1 MGHRA, CDR2 YSYEKL. V lost 3 bases and J lost 0, with 8 bases in between. The CDR3: CASSQTAANYGYTF. Written as DNA, the CDR3 is TGCGCCAGCAGCCAGACAGCAGCTAACTATGGCTACACCTTC.

The V gene is TRBV6-5, the J gene TRBJ1-2; D remains ambiguous. This CDR3 is built from 13 residues. Germline V gene sequence: CDR1 MNHEY, CDR2 SVGAGI. Trimming stripped 4 bases from V and 5 bases from J, with 11 bases between. The CDR3 region has the DNA TGTGCCAGCAGTTTACAGATGAGATATGGCTACACCTTC. Translating gives CASSLQMRYGYTF.

This chain connects TRBV19 to TRBJ2-1; no firm D call. The CDR3 has 15 residues. Germline V lookup: CDR1 LNHDA, CDR2 SQIVND (reference sequence). Trimming stripped 1 base from V and 7 bases from J, with 14 bases between. CDR3: CASSIGLGSSNEQFF. The CDR3 region has the DNA TGTGCCAGTAGTATAGGCTTGGGCAGTTCGAATGAGCAGTTCTTC.

The V gene is TRBV10-3, the J gene TRBJ2-3; 7 bases align to TRBD1. The CDR3 loop spans 13 amino acids. Germline lookup yields CDR1 ENHRY and CDR2 SYGVKD. The trim removed 6 bases at V and 6 bases at J, leaving 6 bases unmatched. CDR3 sequence reads: CAIRNTGADTQYF. DNA of the CDR3: TGTGCCATCAGAAACACAGGGGCGGATACGCAGTATTTT.

This clone was recorded a few times. The V gene is TRBV5-4, the J gene TRBJ1-1, with TRBD1 matching 7 bases. V was clipped by 3 bases and J by 5 bases; unmatched bases: 13. This CDR3 region has 16 residues. Germline lookup yields CDR1 SGHNT and CDR2 YYREEE (reference sequence). CDR3 coding DNA: TGTGCCAGCAGCTCGGGACAGTCGACGCCGGCGACTGAAGCTTTCTTT. Translation gives CASSSGQSTPATEAFF. Combining the CDR3 with reference TRBV5-4 and TRBJ1-1 gives the whole variable domain ETGVTQSPTHLIKTRGQQVTLRCSSQSGHNTVSWYQQALGQGPQFIFQYYREEENGRGNFPPRFSGLQFPNYSSELNVNALELDDSALYLCASSSGQSTPATEAFFGQGTRLTVV.

The CDR3: CASSAGTSGRIGVYEQYF. The DNA for the CDR3 is TGCGCCAGCAGTGCCGGGACTAGCGGGAGAATTGGGGTCTACGAGCAGTACTTC. The J gene is TRBJ2-7, the V gene TRBV10-1; 14 bases map to TRBD2. The V gene end was trimmed by 4 bases and the J gene end by 3 bases; junction bases not matched to a gene: 11. Germline CDR1 reads WNHNN; CDR2 reads SYGVQD (reference sequence). The CDR3 is 18 amino acids.

The chain joins TRBV19 to TRBJ2-6, with 10 bases matching TRBD1. The junction had 16 bases not matched to a gene; V was cut back by 1 base and J by 1 base. The CDR3 has 22 amino acids. Per the germline V gene, CDR1 is LNHDA and CDR2 is SQIVND (reference sequence). The CDR3 loop reads CASSIVRHPPGDRGSGANVLTF. The CDR3 nucleotides read TGTGCCAGTAGTATAGTTCGACACCCGCCCGGGGACAGGGGATCTGGGGCCAACGTCCTGACTTTC.

In its sample, this clone was seen once. The chain uses TRBV7-9 and TRBJ1-2; D may be TRBD1 (6 bases). There are 14 residues in the CDR3. Trimming stripped 2 bases from V and 0 bases from J, with 7 bases between. Per germline, CDR1 SEHNR and CDR2 FQNEAQ (reference sequence). CDR3 protein: CASSLQGTNYGYTF. The CDR3 nucleotides read TGTGCCAGCAGCTTACAGGGGACTAACTATGGCTACACCTTC.